Described below is a single T cell receptor beta chain sequence and its context. What it binds is unknown. The sample comes from a study of cytomegalovirus exposure and HLA in healthy donors. Trimming took 6 bases from V and 8 from J, leaving 7 bases between them. The length of the CDR3 is 11 residues. CDR1 is MNHEY and CDR2 is SMNVEV in the germline V gene (reference sequence). Whole-study findings and limits: An assumption of roughly uniform sequencing depth across donors underlay the presence/absence analyses. The listing of 150 to 200 TCR beta chains classed them as cytomegalovirus-associated.

Primers included in the PCR were 60 Vbeta and 13 Jbeta primers. Clones were read by immunoSEQ multiplex PCR, and TCRdb kept only the in-frame ones, dropping some. The table lists under 200,000 clones, 70% to 80% of them singletons. The receptor comes from a young woman in good health and CMV-seropositive. This sequence joins TRBV27 and TRBJ1-4; D is ambiguous. Sequenced material: PBMCs. The CDR3 DNA follows: TGTGCCAGCAGCCGAGGAGAAAAACTGTTTTTT. Translating gives CASSRGEKLFF.